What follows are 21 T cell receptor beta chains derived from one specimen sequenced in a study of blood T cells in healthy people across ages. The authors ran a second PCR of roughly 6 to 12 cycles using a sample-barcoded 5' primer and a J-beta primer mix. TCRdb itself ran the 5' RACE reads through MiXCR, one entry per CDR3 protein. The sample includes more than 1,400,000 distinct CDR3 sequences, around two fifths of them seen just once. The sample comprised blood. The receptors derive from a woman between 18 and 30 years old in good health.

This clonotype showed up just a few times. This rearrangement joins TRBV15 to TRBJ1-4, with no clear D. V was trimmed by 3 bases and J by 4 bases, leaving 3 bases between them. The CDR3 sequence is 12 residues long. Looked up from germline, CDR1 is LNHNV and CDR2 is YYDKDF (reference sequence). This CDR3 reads CATSSLNEKLFF. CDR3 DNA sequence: TGTGCCACCAGCAGTCTTAATGAAAAACTGTTTTTT.

In DNA, the CDR3 is TGTGCCAGCAGTCCAAGGGGACAGTGGGAGACCCAGTACTTC. Protein: CASSPRGQWETQYF. The chain combines TRBV12-3 or TRBV12-4 with TRBJ2-5; TRBD1 aligns across 7 bases. The CDR3 contains 14 residues. The V and J ends lost 5 bases and 5 bases, in that order; junction bases with no gene match: 8.

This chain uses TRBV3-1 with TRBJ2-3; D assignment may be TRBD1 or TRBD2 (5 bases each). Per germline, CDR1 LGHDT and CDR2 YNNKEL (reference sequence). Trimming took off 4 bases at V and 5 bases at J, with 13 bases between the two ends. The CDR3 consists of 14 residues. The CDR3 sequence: CASSLRDGLDTQYF. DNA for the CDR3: TGTGCCAGCAGCCTCCGGGACGGTCTAGATACGCAGTATTTT.

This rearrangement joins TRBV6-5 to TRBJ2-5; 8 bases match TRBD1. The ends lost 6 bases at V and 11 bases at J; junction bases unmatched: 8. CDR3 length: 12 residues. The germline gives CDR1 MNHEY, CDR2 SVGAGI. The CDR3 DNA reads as TGTGCCAGCAGGACAGGGGTCTGGGAGCAGTACTTC. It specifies CASRTGVWEQYF.

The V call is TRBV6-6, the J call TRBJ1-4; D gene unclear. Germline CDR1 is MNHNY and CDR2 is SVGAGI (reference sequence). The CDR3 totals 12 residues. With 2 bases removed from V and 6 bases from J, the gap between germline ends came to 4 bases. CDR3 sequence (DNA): TGTGCCAGCAGTTACCCGGATGAAAAACTGTTTTTT. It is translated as CASSYPDEKLFF.

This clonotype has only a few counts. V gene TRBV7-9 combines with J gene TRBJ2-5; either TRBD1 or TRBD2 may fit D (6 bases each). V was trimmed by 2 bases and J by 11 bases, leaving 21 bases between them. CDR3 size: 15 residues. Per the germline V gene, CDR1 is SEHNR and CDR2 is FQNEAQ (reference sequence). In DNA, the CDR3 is TGTGCCAGCAGCTTAAGCCCGGGGGCAAAGGATGAGCAGTACTTC. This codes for CASSLSPGAKDEQYF.

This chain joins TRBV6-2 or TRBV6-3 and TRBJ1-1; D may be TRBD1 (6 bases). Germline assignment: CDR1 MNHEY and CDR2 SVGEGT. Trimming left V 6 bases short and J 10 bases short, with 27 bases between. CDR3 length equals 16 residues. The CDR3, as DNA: TGTGCCAGCAGGGGCACCTATCGACAGGAAGGCCGAGGAGCTTTCTTT. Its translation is CASRGTYRQEGRGAFF.

CDR3 region: CAIRNGGSGELFF. CDR3 in DNA: TGTGCCATCAGAAATGGGGGTTCCGGGGAGCTGTTTTTT. The chain has TRBV10-3 and TRBJ2-2, with D perhaps being TRBD1 or TRBD2 (5 bases each). Germline CDR1 and CDR2: ENHRY and SYGVKD. The CDR3 length is 13 residues. With 6 bases removed from V and 6 bases from J, the gap between germline ends came to 11 bases.

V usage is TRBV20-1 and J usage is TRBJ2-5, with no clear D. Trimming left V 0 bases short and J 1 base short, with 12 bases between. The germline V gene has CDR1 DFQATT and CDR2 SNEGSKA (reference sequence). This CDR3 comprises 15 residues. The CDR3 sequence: CSARDLQKSQETQYF. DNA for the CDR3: TGCAGTGCTAGAGATCTTCAGAAATCCCAAGAGACCCAGTACTTC.

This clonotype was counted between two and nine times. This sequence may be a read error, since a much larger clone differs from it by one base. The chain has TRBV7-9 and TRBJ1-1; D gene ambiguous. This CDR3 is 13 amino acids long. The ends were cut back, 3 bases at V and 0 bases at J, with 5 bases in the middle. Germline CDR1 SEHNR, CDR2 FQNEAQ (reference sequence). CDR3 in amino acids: CASSFEMNTEAFF. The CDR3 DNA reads TGTGCCAGCAGCTTCGAGATGAACACTGAAGCTTTCTTT.

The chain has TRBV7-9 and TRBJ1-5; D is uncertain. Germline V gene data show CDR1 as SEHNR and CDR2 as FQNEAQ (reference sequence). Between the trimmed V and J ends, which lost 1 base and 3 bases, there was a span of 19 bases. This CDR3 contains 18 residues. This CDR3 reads CASSLEVSLNSYNQPQHF. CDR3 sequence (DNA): TGTGCCAGCAGCTTAGAAGTCTCGTTGAACAGCTACAATCAGCCCCAGCATTTT.

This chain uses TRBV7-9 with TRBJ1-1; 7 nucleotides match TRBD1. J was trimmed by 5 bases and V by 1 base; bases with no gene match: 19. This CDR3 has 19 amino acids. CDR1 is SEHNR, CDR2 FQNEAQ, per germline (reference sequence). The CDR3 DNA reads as TGTGCCAGCAGCTTAGATAACTTCGGGACAGTCAGGGTAGGGACTGAAGCTTTCTTT. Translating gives CASSLDNFGTVRVGTEAFF.

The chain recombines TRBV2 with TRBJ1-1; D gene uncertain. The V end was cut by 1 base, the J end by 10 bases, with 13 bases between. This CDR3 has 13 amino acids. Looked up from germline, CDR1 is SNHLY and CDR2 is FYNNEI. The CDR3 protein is CASSEEVSVIAFF. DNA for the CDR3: TGTGCCAGCAGTGAAGAAGTGAGCGTTATAGCTTTCTTT.

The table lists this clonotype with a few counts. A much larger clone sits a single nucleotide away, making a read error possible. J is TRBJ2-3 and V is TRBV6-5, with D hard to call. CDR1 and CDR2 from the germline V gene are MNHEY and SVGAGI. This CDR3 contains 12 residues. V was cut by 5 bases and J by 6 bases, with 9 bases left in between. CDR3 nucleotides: TGTGCCAGCAGTGACCACCGGGATACGCAGTATTTT. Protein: CASSDHRDTQYF.

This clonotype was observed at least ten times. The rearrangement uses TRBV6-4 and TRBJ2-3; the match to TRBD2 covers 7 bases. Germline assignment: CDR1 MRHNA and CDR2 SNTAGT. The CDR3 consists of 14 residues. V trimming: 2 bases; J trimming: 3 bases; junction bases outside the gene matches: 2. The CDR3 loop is CASSDRGGTDTQYF. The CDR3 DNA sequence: TGTGCCAGCAGTGACCGGGGAGGGACAGATACGCAGTATTTT.

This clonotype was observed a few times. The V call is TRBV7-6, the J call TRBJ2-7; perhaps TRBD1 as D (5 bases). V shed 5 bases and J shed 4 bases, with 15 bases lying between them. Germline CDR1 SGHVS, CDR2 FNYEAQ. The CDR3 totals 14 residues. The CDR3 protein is CASSPQAGQYEQYF. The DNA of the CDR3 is TGTGCCAGCAGCCCCCAAGCAGGGCAGTACGAGCAGTACTTC.

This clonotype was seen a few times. The CDR3, as DNA: TGTGCCAGCAGCTTAGACAGGGCTAGCTATGGCTACACCTTC. This sequence encodes CASSLDRASYGYTF. This chain joins TRBV7-2 and TRBJ1-2, with a weak D call TRBD1 (6 bases). V lost 1 base to trimming and J lost 4 bases, with 10 bases between them. CDR3 size: 14 residues. The germline V gene has CDR1 SGHTA and CDR2 FQGNSA. The full variable domain, in which reference TRBV7-2 and TRBJ1-2 provide the parts outside the CDR3, is GAGVSQSPSNKVTEKGKDVELRCDPISGHTALYWYRQSLGQGLEFLIYFQGNSAPDKSGLPSDRFSAERTGGSVSTLTIQRTQQEDSAVYLCASSLDRASYGYTFGSGTRLTVV.

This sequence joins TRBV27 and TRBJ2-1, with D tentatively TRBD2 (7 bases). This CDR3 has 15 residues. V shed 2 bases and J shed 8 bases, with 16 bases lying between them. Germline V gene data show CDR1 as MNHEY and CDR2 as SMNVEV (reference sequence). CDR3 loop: CASSLRGRATDEQFF. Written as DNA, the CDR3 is TGTGCCAGCAGTTTAAGGGGGAGGGCCACCGATGAGCAGTTCTTC.

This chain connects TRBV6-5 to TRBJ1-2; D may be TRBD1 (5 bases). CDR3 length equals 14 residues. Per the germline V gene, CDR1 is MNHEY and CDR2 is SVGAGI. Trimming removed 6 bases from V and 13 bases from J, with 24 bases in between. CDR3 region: CASRGEGNVLSCTF. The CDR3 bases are TGTGCCAGCAGGGGGGAGGGGAATGTATTGAGCTGCACCTTC.

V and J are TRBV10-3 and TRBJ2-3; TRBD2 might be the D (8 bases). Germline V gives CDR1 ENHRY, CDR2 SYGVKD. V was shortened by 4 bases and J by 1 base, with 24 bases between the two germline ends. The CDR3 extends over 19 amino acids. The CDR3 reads CAISVPGRGRSLGTDTQYF. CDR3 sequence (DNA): TGTGCCATCAGTGTTCCCGGGAGGGGGCGATCATTGGGCACAGATACGCAGTATTTT.

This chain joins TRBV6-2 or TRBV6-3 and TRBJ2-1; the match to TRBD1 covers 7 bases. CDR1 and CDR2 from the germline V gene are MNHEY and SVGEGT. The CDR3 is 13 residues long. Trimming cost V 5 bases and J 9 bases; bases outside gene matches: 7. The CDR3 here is CASSLVQGTEQFF. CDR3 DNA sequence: TGTGCCAGCAGTCTTGTACAGGGGACTGAGCAGTTCTTC.